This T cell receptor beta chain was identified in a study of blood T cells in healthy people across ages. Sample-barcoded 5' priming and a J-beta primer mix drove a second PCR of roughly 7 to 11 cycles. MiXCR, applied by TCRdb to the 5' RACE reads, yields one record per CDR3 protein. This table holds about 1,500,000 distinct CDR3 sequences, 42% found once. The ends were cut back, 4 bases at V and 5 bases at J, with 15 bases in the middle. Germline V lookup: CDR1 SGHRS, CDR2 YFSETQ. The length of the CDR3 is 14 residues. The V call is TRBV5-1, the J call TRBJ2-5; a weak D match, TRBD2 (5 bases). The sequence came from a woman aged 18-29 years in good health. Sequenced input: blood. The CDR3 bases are TGCGCCAGCAGCGTGGGAGTGCGAGGCGAGACCCAGTACTTC. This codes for CASSVGVRGETQYF.